The 25 T cell receptor beta chains below come from one sample, sequenced in a study of human T cells and chemical hapten exposure. TCRdb analysed the RACE reads with MiXCR anew, one entry per CDR3 protein. This sample yields tens of thousands of distinct CDR3 sequences, of which 8.5% are seen a single time; under 3.5% belongs to the top ten. Time point given: patch test 2, 6 weeks after DPC sensitization. Described treatment: therapeutic diphenylcyclopropenone sensitization with weekly scalp DPC. Sequenced here: whole blood, sampled in connection with sensitization to the hapten diphenylcyclopropenone (DPC). These receptors came from a woman aged 45-65 years with alopecia areata. Some clones in this sample may be carry-over from other donors' samples.

At least ten counts were recorded for this clonotype. A junction boundary mismatches the germline segment, possibly from a read error. V usage is TRBV2 and J usage is TRBJ1-1, with D perhaps matching TRBD1 (6 bases). CDR1 and CDR2 (germline): SNHLY, FYNNEI. This CDR3 spans 13 amino acids. The DNA of the CDR3 is TGTGCAAGCAAGGGGGACATGAACACTGAAGCTTTCTTT. This gives the protein CASKGDMNTEAFF.

The rearrangement uses TRBV7-6 and TRBJ1-2; the D gene is possibly TRBD1 (5 bases). The germline V gene has CDR1 SGHVS and CDR2 FNYEAQ. V lost 8 bases and J 6 bases, leaving 16 bases between the germline ends. There are 13 residues in the CDR3. The DNA of the CDR3 is TGTGCCAGCGCACAGGTTGAGGGCCATGGCTACACCTTC. It yields the protein CASAQVEGHGYTF.

The CDR3 DNA follows: TGTGCCATTGGGGGCAGGGAGGACACGCAGTATTTT. Amino acid sequence: CAIGGREDTQYF. The chain uses TRBV24-1 and TRBJ2-3, with D perhaps matching TRBD1 or TRBD2 (6 bases each). V dropped 11 bases and J dropped 9 bases, with 17 bases sitting between them. CDR1 and CDR2 (germline): KGHDR, SFDVKD. This CDR3 region has 12 residues.

This clonotype has just a few counts. The rearrangement uses TRBV13 and TRBJ2-6; 11 bases map to TRBD1. The CDR3 covers 17 residues. Germline-derived CDR1 and CDR2 are PRHDT and FYEKMQ (reference sequence). V lost 4 bases and J lost 2; bases outside the gene matches: 4. This CDR3 is CASSSRTGGTGANVLTF. CDR3 DNA sequence: TGTGCCAGCAGCTCCCGGACAGGGGGCACTGGGGCCAACGTCCTGACTTTC.

This clonotype was seen ten or more times. CDR3 amino acids: CASSPRGPSGNTIYF. As DNA, the CDR3 is TGTGCCAGCAGTCCCCGGGGACCCTCTGGAAACACCATATATTTT. This sequence joins TRBV2 and TRBJ1-3, with D possibly being TRBD1 (5 bases). V lost 5 bases to trimming and J lost 0 bases, with 11 bases between them. In germline, CDR1 is SNHLY, CDR2 FYNNEI. The CDR3 contains 15 residues. Full variable domain (rest looked up from reference TRBV2 and TRBJ1-3): EPEVTQTPSHQVTQMGQEVILRCVPISNHLYFYWYRQILGQKVEFLVSFYNNEISEKSEIFDDQFSVERPDGSNFTLKIRSTKLEDSAMYFCASSPRGPSGNTIYFGEGSWLTVV.

At least ten counts were recorded for this clonotype. V gene TRBV29-1 combines with J gene TRBJ2-3; perhaps TRBD1 as D (6 bases). Germline lookup yields CDR1 SQVTM and CDR2 ANQGSEA. Trimming took off 4 bases at V and 5 bases at J, with 10 bases between the two ends. The CDR3 length is 12 residues. The CDR3 bases are TGCAGCGTTGGCCAGGGGATAGATACGCAGTATTTT. Its translation: CSVGQGIDTQYF.

CDR3 sequence (DNA): TGTGCCACCACAGGGGGCTTGACAGATACGCAGTATTTT. This gives the protein CATTGGLTDTQYF. V and J are TRBV10-3 and TRBJ2-3, with 9 bases fitting TRBD1. This CDR3 has 13 amino acids. Germline CDR1 and CDR2: ENHRY and SYGVKD. Unmatched junction bases numbered 5, after V lost 10 bases and J lost 3 bases.

In DNA form, the CDR3 reads TGTGCCAGCAGCCAAGATCGAGATTATGGCTACACCTTC. Translating gives CASSQDRDYGYTF. The gene calls are TRBV4-2 and TRBJ1-2, with D unresolved. Trimming stripped 0 bases from V and 5 bases from J, with 7 bases between. Germline V lookup: CDR1 LGHNA, CDR2 YNFKEQ. This CDR3 comprises 13 residues.

Note on this clonotype: At one of its ends the junction is not consistent with the germline gene, which may arise from a read error. V is TRBV4-2 and J is TRBJ2-7; 7 nucleotides agree with TRBD2. Germline CDR1 LGHNA, CDR2 YNFKEQ. CDR3 size: 15 residues. In DNA form, the CDR3 reads TGTACCAGCAGCCAAGGACGGGCTAGCGGATACGAGCAGTACTTC. Translation gives CTSSQGRASGYEQYF.

A few counts support this clonotype. The chain is built from TRBV29-1 and TRBJ2-7; 9 bases are a match to TRBD2. V shed 6 bases, J shed 3 bases, and the junction held 6 bases outside the gene matches. CDR3 length equals 13 residues. CDR1 and CDR2 (germline): SQVTM, ANQGSEA. CDR3 sequence: CSVAGGDLYEQYF. The CDR3 DNA sequence: TGCAGCGTGGCGGGGGGGGATCTCTACGAGCAGTACTTC.

The CDR3 DNA sequence: TGCGCCAGCAGCTTGAATAGGGTGACTGAAGCTTTCTTT. Encoded protein: CASSLNRVTEAFF. The rearrangement joins TRBV5-1 to TRBJ1-1; no definite D call. Germline CDR1 SGHRS, CDR2 YFSETQ. The V end was cut by 1 base, the J end by 5 bases, with 9 bases between. This CDR3 is built from 13 residues.

The genes are TRBV12-3 or TRBV12-4 and TRBJ1-1; D is uncertain. V shed 3 bases and J shed 1 base, with 9 bases lying between them. The CDR3 is 14 residues long. The CDR3 region has the DNA TGTGCCAGCAGTTTGGACTGGGAGAACACTGAAGCTTTCTTT. Translation gives CASSLDWENTEAFF.

This clonotype was recorded at least ten times. V and J are TRBV12-3 or TRBV12-4 and TRBJ2-7, with TRBD1 matching 10 bases. V lost 5 bases and J lost 3; bases outside the gene matches: 7. The CDR3 extends over 15 amino acids. DNA of the CDR3: TGTGCCAGCAGTCCTACCGGGACAGGGGTCTACGAGCAGTACTTC. This codes for CASSPTGTGVYEQYF.

This clonotype has just a few counts. This chain connects TRBV29-1 to TRBJ1-3; no reliable D call. CDR3 length equals 12 residues. With 7 bases removed from V and 3 bases from J, the gap between germline ends came to 10 bases. The germline CDR1 and CDR2 sequences are SQVTM and ANQGSEA. The CDR3 reads CSAESFGNTIYF. DNA of the CDR3: TGCAGCGCTGAGAGTTTTGGAAACACCATATATTTT.

The chain couples TRBV14 to TRBJ2-3, with 7 nucleotides matching TRBD2. Unmatched junction bases numbered 4, after V lost 0 bases and J lost 1 base. Germline values: CDR1 SGHDN, CDR2 FVKESK. This CDR3 contains 16 residues. In DNA form, the CDR3 reads TGTGCCAGCAGCCAAGAAAGGGAGGGTGGCACAGATACGCAGTATTTT. As protein: CASSQEREGGTDTQYF. Using reference TRBV14 and TRBJ2-3 for the parts outside the CDR3, the full variable domain is EAGVTQFPSHSVIEKGQTVTLRCDPISGHDNLYWYRRVMGKEIKFLLHFVKESKQDESGMPNNRFLAERTGGTYSTLKVQPAELEDSGVYFCASSQEREGGTDTQYFGPGTRLTVL.

This clonotype was detected many times. The chain recombines TRBV28 with TRBJ2-7; no firm D call. This CDR3 spans 13 amino acids. V lost 10 bases and J lost 4, with 17 bases in between. Per the germline V gene, CDR1 is MDHEN and CDR2 is SYDVKM. CDR3 in DNA: TGTGCCATCGGTAGGGCCGGCCCTTACGAGCAGTACTTC. Translation: CAIGRAGPYEQYF.

This clonotype has more than one count but fewer than ten. The V gene is TRBV29-1, the J gene TRBJ2-7, with D possibly TRBD2 on 5 matching bases. Germline V gene lookup returns CDR1 SQVTM and CDR2 ANQGSEA. Trimming stripped 3 bases from V and 5 bases from J, with 17 bases between. The CDR3 has 14 residues. The CDR3 loop reads CSVEWTGLGNEQYF. The CDR3 DNA sequence: TGCAGCGTTGAGTGGACGGGGTTGGGGAACGAGCAGTACTTC.

The chain is built from TRBV6-5 and TRBJ1-5; D may be TRBD1 (6 bases). Trimming shortened V by 6 bases and J by 2 bases, and 11 bases separated the two germline ends. The V gene's germline CDR1 is MNHEY and CDR2 SVGAGI. The CDR3 sequence is 14 residues long. CDR3 sequence: CASSPDSGNQPQHF. The CDR3 DNA follows: TGTGCCAGCAGCCCGGACAGCGGCAATCAGCCCCAGCATTTT.

This clonotype came up a few times. CDR3 nucleotides: TGTGCCAGCCAGACAGGGAGGCGTTTTGACGAGCAGTACTTC. Its protein product is CASQTGRRFDEQYF. V is TRBV27 and J is TRBJ2-7; the D gene is possibly TRBD1 (7 bases). The V end was cut by 8 bases, the J end by 5 bases, with 19 bases between. The germline V gene encodes CDR1 MNHEY and CDR2 SMNVEV (reference sequence). The CDR3 covers 14 residues.

There are many counts of this clonotype. The chain joins TRBV11-2 to TRBJ2-6; TRBD1 aligns across 8 bases. CDR1 is SGHAT, CDR2 FQNNGV, per germline. This CDR3 spans 15 amino acids. The trim removed 7 bases at V and 2 bases at J, leaving 4 bases unmatched. CDR3 sequence: CASNGQGAGANVLTF. CDR3 in DNA: TGTGCCAGCAACGGACAGGGTGCTGGGGCCAACGTCCTGACTTTC.

In its sample, this clonotype was seen many times. In nucleotides, the CDR3 is TGTGCCAGCAGCTTGGAAGTGACAGGGGGCCGAAATACGCAGTATTTT. Protein product: CASSLEVTGGRNTQYF. The chain couples TRBV5-4 to TRBJ2-3; 10 bases are shared with TRBD1. Germline lookup yields CDR1 SGHNT and CDR2 YYREEE (reference sequence). V trimming: 0 bases; J trimming: 7 bases; junction bases outside the gene matches: 8. The CDR3 length is 16 residues.

This clonotype was found a few times. This chain links TRBV27 with TRBJ2-1; 10 positions agree with TRBD2. Unmatched junction bases numbered 16, after V lost 7 bases and J lost 10 bases. The CDR3 spans 16 residues. The germline V gene encodes CDR1 MNHEY and CDR2 SMNVEV (reference sequence). CDR3 nucleotide sequence: TGTGCCAGCACTGTACGGAGTCTAGCGGGAGTGGGGGAGCAGTTCTTC. Protein: CASTVRSLAGVGEQFF.

V usage is TRBV29-1 and J usage is TRBJ2-7; tentatively, D is TRBD2 (7 bases). The V end lost 2 bases, the J end lost 5 bases, and 16 bases lay between the germline ends. Germline loops: CDR1 SQVTM, CDR2 ANQGSEA. The CDR3 covers 14 residues. The CDR3 DNA reads as TGCAGCGTTGAAAGGGGACGGGGGGCTCACGAGCAGTACTTC. The encoded protein is CSVERGRGAHEQYF.

This clonotype was recorded many times. The rearrangement uses TRBV30 and TRBJ2-3; 9 bases agree with TRBD1. Trimming removed 0 bases from V and 6 bases from J; junction bases left unmatched: 13. The CDR3 runs 17 residues. The germline gives CDR1 GTSNPN, CDR2 SVGIG (reference sequence). The CDR3 DNA follows: TGTGCCTGGAGTGTTAACAGGGGGCGAAGTGTCGCCGATACGCAGTATTTT. Its translation is CAWSVNRGRSVADTQYF.

This clonotype was recorded many times. The chain carries TRBV3-1 and TRBJ2-7; D is unresolved. This CDR3 is built from 12 residues. The germline CDR1 and CDR2 sequences are LGHDT and YNNKEL (reference sequence). V lost 1 base, J lost 1 base, and 2 bases lay in between. The CDR3: CASSQVSYEQYF. In DNA form, the CDR3 reads TGTGCCAGCAGCCAAGTTTCCTACGAGCAGTACTTC.